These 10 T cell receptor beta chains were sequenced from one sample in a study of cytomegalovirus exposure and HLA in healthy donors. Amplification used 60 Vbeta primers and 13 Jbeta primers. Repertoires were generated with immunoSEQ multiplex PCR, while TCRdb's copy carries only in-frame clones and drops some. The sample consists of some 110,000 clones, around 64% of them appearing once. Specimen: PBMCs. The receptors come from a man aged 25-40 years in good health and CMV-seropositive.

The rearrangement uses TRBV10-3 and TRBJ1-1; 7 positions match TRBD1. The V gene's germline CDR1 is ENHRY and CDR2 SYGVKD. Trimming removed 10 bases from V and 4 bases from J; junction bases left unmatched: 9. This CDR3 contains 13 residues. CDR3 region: CATGNPGGTEAFF. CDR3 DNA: TGTGCCACCGGGAATCCAGGGGGCACTGAAGCTTTCTTT.

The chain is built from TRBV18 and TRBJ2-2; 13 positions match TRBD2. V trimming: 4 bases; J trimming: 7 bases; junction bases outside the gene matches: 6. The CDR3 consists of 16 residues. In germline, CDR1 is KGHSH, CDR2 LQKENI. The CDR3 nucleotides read TGTGCCAGCTCACTCGGACTAGCGGGGGCTGGCGGGGAGCTGTTTTTT. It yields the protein CASSLGLAGAGGELFF.

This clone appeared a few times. CDR3 nucleotide sequence: TGTGCCAGCAGTTTATCGGCGGGACTAGCTAAGGATGAGCAGTTCTTC. Translating it yields CASSLSAGLAKDEQFF. V usage is TRBV27 and J usage is TRBJ2-1; 9 nucleotides line up with TRBD2. The CDR3 runs to 16 residues. Germline V gene data show CDR1 as MNHEY and CDR2 as SMNVEV (reference sequence). V dropped 0 bases and J dropped 8; count of bases not matched to a gene: 8.

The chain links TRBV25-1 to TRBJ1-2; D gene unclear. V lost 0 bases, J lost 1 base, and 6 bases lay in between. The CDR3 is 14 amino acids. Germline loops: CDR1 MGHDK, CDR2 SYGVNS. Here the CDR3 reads CASSEYTVNYGYTF. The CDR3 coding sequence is TGTGCCAGCAGTGAATATACAGTTAACTATGGCTACACCTTC.

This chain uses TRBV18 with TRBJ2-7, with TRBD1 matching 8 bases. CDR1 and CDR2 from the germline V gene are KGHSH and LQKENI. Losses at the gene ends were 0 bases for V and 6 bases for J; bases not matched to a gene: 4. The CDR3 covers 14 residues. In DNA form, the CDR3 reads TGTGCCAGCTCACCACCGGAACAGGGGGGCGAGCAGTACGTC. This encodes CASSPPEQGGEQYV.

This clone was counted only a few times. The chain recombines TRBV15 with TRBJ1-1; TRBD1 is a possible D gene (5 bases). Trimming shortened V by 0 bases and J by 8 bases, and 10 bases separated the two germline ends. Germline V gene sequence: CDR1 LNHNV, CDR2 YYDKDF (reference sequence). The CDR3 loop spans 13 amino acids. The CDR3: CATSRDLKGEAFF. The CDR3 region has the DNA TGTGCCACCAGCAGAGACCTCAAGGGGGAAGCTTTCTTT.

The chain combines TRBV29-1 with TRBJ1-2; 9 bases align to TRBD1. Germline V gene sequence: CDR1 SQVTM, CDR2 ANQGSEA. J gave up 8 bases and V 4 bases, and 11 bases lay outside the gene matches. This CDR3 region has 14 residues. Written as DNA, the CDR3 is TGCAGCGTTGGGCTCGGGACAGGGTTTGGCGGCTACACCTTC. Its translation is CSVGLGTGFGGYTF.

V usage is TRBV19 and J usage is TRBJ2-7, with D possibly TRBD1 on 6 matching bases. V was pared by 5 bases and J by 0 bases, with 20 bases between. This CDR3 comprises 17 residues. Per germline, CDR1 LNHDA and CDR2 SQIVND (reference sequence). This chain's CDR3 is CASSSDRIRGSSYEQYF. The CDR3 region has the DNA TGTGCCAGTAGTTCGGACCGGATCAGGGGATCCTCCTACGAGCAGTACTTC.

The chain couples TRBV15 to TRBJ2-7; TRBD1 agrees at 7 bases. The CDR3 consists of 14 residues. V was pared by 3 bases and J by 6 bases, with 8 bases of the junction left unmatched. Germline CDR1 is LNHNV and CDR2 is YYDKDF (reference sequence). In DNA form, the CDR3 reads TGTGCCACCAGCAGCCGACAGGGACCGAGCGAGCAGTACTTC. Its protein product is CATSSRQGPSEQYF.

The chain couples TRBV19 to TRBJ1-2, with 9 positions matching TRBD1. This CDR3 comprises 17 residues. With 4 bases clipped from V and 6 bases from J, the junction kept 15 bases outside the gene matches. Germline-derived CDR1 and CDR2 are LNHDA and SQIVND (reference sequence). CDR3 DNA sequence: TGTGCCAGTAGTACCGACGGGAAAACAGGGGGCGATAATGGCTACACCTTC. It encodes CASSTDGKTGGDNGYTF.